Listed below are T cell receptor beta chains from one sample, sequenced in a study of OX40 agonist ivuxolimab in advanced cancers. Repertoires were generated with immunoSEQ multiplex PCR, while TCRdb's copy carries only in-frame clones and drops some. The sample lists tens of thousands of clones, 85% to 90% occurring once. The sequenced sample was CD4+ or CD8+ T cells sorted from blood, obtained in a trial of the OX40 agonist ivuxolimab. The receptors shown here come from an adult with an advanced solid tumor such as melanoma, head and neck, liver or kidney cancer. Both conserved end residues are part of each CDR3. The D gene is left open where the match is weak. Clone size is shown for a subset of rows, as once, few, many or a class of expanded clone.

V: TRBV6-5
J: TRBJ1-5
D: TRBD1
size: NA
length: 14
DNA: TGTGCCAGCAGACCTACAGGGGCCGGCCAGCCCCAGCATTTT
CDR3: CASRPTGAGQPQHF

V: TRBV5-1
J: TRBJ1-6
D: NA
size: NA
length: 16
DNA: TGCGCCAGCAGCAAGGGGACCGTTTCCTATAATTCACCCCTCCACTTT
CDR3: CASSKGTVSYNSPLHF

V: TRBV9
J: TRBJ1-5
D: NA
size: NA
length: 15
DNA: TGTGCCAGCAGCGTAGGAGGGGACAGCAATCAGCCCCAGCATTTT
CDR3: CASSVGGDSNQPQHF

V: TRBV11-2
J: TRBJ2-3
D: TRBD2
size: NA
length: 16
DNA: TGTGCCAGCAGCGTCCTGGGCGGGAGGGGCACAGATACGCAGTATTTT
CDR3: CASSVLGGRGTDTQYF

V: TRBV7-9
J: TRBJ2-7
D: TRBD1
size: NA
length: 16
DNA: TGTGCCAGCAGCTCGGGACAGTCAATATACCCCTACGAGCAGTACTTC
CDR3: CASSSGQSIYPYEQYF

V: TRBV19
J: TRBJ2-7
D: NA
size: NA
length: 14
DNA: TGTGCCAGTAGCTTCGGTGTAAGCTCCTACGAGCAGTACTTC
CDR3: CASSFGVSSYEQYF

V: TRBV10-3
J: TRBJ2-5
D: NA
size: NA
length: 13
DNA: TGTGCCATCAAAAATGCAGGCCAAGAGACCCAGTACTTC
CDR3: CAIKNAGQETQYF

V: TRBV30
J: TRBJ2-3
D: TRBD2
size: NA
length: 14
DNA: TGTGCCTGGACGGGGGGATGGGGCCCAGATACGCAGTATTTT
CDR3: CAWTGGWGPDTQYF

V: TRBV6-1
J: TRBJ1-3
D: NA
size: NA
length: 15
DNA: TGTGCCAGCAGTGATTGGCAGGGTTATGGAAACACCATATATTTT
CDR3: CASSDWQGYGNTIYF

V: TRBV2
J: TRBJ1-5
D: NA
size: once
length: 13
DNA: TGTGCCAGCACGGTTCAGGCCTTAGGGCCCCAGCATTTT
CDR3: CASTVQALGPQHF

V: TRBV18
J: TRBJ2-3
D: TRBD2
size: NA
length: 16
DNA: TGTGCCAGCTCACAACGACTAGCGGGAGTATCAGATACGCAGTATTTT
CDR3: CASSQRLAGVSDTQYF

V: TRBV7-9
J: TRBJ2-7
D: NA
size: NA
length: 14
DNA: TGTGCCAGCAGCTTAGGAACAGGCTCCTACGAGCAGTACTTC
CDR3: CASSLGTGSYEQYF

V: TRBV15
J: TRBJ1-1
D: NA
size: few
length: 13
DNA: TGTGCCACCAGCCAGAGGGCCAACACTGAAGCTTTCTTT
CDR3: CATSQRANTEAFF

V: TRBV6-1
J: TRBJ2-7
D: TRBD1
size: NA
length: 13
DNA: TGTGCCAGCTTATACAGGGGCTCCTACGAGCAGTACTTC
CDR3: CASLYRGSYEQYF

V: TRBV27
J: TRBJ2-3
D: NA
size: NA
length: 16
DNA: TGTGCCAGCAGTTATGCCCGGGTCTTACGCACAGATACGCAGTATTTT
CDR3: CASSYARVLRTDTQYF

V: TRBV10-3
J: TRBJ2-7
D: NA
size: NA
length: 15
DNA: TGTGCCATCAGTGGTCTCCGGGATCGGGCCTACGAGCAGTACTTC
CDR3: CAISGLRDRAYEQYF

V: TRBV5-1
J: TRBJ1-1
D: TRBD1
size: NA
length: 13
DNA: TGCGCCAGCAGCTTGACAGGGGGCACTGAAGCTTTCTTT
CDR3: CASSLTGGTEAFF

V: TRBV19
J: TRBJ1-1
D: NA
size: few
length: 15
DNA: TGTGCCAGTAGTATGGGTCCGGGGTGGATCACTGAAGCTTTCTTT
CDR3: CASSMGPGWITEAFF

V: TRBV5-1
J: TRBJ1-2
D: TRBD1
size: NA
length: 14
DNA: TGCGCCAGCAGCTCGGACAGGGGTTGGGATGGCTACACCTTC
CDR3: CASSSDRGWDGYTF

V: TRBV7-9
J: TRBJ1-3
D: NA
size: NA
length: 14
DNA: TGTGCCAGCAACCAGCCCGGCTCTGGAAACACCATATATTTT
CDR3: CASNQPGSGNTIYF

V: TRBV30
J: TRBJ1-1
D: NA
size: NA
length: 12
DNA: TGTGCCGCGACACAGGGATCGGCTGAAGCTTTCTTT
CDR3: CAATQGSAEAFF

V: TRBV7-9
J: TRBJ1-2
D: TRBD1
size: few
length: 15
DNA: TGTGCCAGCAGAACTGGGGACAGCCCCCTTGATGGCTACACCTTC
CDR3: CASRTGDSPLDGYTF

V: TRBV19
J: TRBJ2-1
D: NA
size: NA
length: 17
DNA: TGTGCCAGTAGTACGCTAGAGTCGGGTGGTCAGAGTGATGAGCAGTTCTTC
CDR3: CASSTLESGGQSDEQFF

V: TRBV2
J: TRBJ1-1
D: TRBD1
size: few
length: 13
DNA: TGTGCCAGAGCTGGGACAGGGGGCACTGAAGCTTTCTTT
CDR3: CARAGTGGTEAFF

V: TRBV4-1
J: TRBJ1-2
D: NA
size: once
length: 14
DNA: TGCGCCAGCAGCCAGCCTTACGGCAACTATGGCTACACCTTC
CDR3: CASSQPYGNYGYTF

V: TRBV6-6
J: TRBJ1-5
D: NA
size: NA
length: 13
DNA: TGTGCCACCAAAAAGGGAGGAGATCGGCCCCAGCATTTT
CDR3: CATKKGGDRPQHF

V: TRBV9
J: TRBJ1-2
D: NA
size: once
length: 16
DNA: TGTGCCAGCAGTGCCGCGGGGTGGCAGGGTAACTATGGCTACACCTTC
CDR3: CASSAAGWQGNYGYTF

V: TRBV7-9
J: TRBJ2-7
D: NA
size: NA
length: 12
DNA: TGTGCCAGCAGCGCCATACTTAGGGAGCAGTACTTC
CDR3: CASSAILREQYF

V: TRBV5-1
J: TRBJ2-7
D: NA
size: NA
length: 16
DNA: TGCGCCAGCAGCTTGCGGTCAGGACAGGGAGGGTACGAGCAGTACTTC
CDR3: CASSLRSGQGGYEQYF

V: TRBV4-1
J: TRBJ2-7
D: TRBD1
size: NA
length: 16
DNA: TGCGCCAGCAGCCACCCCAGACAGGGGAGCTCCTACGAGCAGTACTTC
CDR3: CASSHPRQGSSYEQYF

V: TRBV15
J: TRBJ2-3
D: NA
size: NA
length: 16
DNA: TGTGCCACCAGCAGAGAACGCGGAGGGGTGGCAGATACGCAGTATTTT
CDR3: CATSRERGGVADTQYF

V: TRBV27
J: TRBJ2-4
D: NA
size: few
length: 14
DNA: TGTGCCAGCAGTTTCACGAGAGCCAAAAACATTCAGTACTTC
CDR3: CASSFTRAKNIQYF

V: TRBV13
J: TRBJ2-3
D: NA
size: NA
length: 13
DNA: TGTGCCAGCAGCACCGGGGCCCCCAATACGCAGTATTTT
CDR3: CASSTGAPNTQYF

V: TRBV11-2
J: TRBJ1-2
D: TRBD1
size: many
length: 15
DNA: TGTGCCAGCAGCTTGGACAGGAATACTAACTATGGCTACACCTTC
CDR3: CASSLDRNTNYGYTF

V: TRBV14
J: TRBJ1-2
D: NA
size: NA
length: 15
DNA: TGTGCCAGCAGTTTCAAGGAGGGCGGATACTATGGCTACACCTTC
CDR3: CASSFKEGGYYGYTF

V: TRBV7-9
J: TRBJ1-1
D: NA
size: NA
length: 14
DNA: TGTGCCAGCAGCTTAGGAGGGTCTTGGGCTGAAGCTTTCTTT
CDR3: CASSLGGSWAEAFF

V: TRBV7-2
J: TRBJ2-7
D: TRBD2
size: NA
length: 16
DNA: TGTGCCAGCAGCTTATGGTTAGCGGGGGTAGCCTACGAGCAGTACTTC
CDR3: CASSLWLAGVAYEQYF

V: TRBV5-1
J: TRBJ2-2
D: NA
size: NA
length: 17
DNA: TGCGCCAGCAGACAACCCGGACGCGGATTCAACACCGGGGAGCTGTTTTTT
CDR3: CASRQPGRGFNTGELFF

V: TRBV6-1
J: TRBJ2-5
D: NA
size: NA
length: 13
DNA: TGTGCCAGCAGTGAATCGTTTGAAGAGACCCAGTACTTC
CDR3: CASSESFEETQYF

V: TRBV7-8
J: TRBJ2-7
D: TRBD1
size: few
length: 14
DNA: TGTGCCAGCAGCTTAAGGCCAGGGGGCCACGAGCAGTACTTC
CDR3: CASSLRPGGHEQYF

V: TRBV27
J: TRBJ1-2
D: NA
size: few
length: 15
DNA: TGTGCCAGCAGTTTGAGTGATGCCAGGCTATATGGCTACACCTTC
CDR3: CASSLSDARLYGYTF

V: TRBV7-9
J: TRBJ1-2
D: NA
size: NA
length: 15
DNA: TGTGCCAGCAGCACCGGACAGATTCCTTTCTATGGCTACACCTTC
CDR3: CASSTGQIPFYGYTF

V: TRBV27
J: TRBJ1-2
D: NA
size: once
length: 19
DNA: TGTGCCAGCAGTTTATCGCGGGACCGGGCAGGGCCCAGTAACTATGGCTACACCTTC
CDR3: CASSLSRDRAGPSNYGYTF

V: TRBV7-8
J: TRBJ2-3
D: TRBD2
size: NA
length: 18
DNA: TGTGCCAGCAGCTTAGAATGGTCTAGCGGGTATAGCACAGATACGCAGTATTTT
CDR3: CASSLEWSSGYSTDTQYF

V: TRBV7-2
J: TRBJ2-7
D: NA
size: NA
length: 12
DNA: TGTGCCAGCGCCCGACTAAACTACGAGCAGTACTTC
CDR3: CASARLNYEQYF

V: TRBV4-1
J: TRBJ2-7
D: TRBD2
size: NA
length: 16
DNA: TGCGCCAGCAGCCAAGATATCCCTAGCGGGACCTACGAGCAGTACTTC
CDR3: CASSQDIPSGTYEQYF

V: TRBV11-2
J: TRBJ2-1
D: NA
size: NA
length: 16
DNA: TGTGCCAGCAGCTCCGAAGCGGGACAGAACTACAATGAGCAGTTCTTC
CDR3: CASSSEAGQNYNEQFF

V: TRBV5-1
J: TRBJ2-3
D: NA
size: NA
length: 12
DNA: TGCGCCAGCAGCTTCGGGCCAGATACGCAGTATTTT
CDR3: CASSFGPDTQYF